This T cell receptor beta chain was captured in a study of T cell changes during pregnancy in multiple sclerosis. Assay: immunoSEQ multiplex PCR; the TCRdb copy retains only in-frame clones and omits some. The sample records under 90,000 clones, around 90% being singletons. This TCR derives from a female donor in good health, enrolled as a control in a pregnancy study. The sample in question was peripheral blood, obtained in the second trimester of pregnancy.

CDR3 loop: CASSDEGTSGYNEQFF. Written as DNA, the CDR3 is TGTGCCAGCAGTGACGAAGGGACTAGCGGCTACAATGAGCAGTTCTTC. The gene calls are TRBV6-4 and TRBJ2-1; the match to TRBD2 covers 11 bases. Trimming cost V 2 bases and J 3 bases; bases outside gene matches: 3. The germline V gene encodes CDR1 MRHNA and CDR2 SNTAGT. This CDR3 has 16 amino acids.